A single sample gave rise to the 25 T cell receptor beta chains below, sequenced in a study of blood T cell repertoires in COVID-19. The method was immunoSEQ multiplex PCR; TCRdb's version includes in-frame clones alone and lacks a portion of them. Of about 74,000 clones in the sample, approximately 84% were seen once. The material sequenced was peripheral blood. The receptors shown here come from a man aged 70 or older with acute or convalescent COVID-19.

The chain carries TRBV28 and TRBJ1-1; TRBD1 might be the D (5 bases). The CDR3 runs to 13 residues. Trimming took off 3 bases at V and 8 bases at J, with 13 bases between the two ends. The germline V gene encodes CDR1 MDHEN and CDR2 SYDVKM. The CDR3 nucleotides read TGTGCCAGCAGTTTCGTCCCCGGGGGGGAAGCTTTCTTT. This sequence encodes CASSFVPGGEAFF.

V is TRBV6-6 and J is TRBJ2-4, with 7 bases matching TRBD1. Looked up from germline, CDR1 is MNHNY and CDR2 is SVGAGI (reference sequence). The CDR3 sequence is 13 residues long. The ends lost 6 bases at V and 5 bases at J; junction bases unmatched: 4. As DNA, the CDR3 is TGTGCCAGCAGCCTAACAGGGGAAAACATTCAGTACTTC. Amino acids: CASSLTGENIQYF.

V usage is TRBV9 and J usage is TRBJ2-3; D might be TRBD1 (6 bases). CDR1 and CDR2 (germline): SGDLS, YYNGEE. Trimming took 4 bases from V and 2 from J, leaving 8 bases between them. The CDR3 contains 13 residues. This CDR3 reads CASSWDNTDTQYF. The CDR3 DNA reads TGTGCCAGCAGCTGGGACAACACAGATACGCAGTATTTT.

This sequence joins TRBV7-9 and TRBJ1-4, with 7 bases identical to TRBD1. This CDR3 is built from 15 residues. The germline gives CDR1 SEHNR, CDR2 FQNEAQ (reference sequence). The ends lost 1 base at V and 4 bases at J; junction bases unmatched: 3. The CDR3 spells CASSLEGTVNEKLFF. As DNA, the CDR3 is TGTGCCAGCAGCTTAGAGGGGACAGTTAATGAAAAACTGTTTTTT.

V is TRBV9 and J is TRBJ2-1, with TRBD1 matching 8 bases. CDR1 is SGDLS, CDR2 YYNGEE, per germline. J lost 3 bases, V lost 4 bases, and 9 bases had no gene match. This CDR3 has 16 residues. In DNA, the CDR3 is TGTGCCAGCAGCCTACGTAACAGGGGGAACTACAATGAGCAGTTCTTC. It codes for CASSLRNRGNYNEQFF. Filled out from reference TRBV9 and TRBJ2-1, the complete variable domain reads DSGVTQTPKHLITATGQRVTLRCSPRSGDLSVYWYQQSLDQGLQFLIQYYNGEERAKGNILERFSAQQFPDLHSELNLSSLELGDSALYFCASSLRNRGNYNEQFFGPGTRLTVL.

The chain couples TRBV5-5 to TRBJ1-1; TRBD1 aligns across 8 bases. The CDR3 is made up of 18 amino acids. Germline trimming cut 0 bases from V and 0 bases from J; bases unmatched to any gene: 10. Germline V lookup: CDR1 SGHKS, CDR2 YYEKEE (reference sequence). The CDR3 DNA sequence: TGTGCCAGCAGCTTGGATGGCAGGGGGCTGGGAGTGAACACTGAAGCTTTCTTT. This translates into CASSLDGRGLGVNTEAFF.

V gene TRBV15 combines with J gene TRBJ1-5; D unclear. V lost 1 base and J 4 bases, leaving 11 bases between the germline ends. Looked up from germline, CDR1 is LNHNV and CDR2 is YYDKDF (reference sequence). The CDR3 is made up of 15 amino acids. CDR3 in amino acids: CATSRVGQANQPQHF. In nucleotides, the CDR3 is TGTGCCACCAGCAGAGTAGGTCAGGCTAATCAGCCCCAGCATTTT.

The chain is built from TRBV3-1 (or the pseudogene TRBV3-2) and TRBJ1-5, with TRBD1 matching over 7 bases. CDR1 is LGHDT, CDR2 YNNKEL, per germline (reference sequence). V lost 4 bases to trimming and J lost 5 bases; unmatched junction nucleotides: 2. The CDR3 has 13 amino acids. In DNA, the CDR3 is TGTGCCAGCAGCCTTGACAGGGATCAGCCCCAGCATTTT. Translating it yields CASSLDRDQPQHF.

CDR3 bases: TGTGCCAGCAGTAAAACGGGGAATGAGCAGTTCTTC. Residues: CASSKTGNEQFF. The rearrangement links TRBV2 to TRBJ2-1; D is possibly TRBD2 (5 bases). Per the germline V gene, CDR1 is SNHLY and CDR2 is FYNNEI. Trimming left V 5 bases short and J 7 bases short, with 9 bases between. The CDR3 contains 12 residues.

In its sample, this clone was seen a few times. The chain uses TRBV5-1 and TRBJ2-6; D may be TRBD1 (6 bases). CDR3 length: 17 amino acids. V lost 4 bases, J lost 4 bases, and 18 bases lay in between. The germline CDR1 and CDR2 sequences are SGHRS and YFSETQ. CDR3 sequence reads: CASSVGSTGTGANVLTF. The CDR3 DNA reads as TGCGCCAGCAGCGTCGGATCCACAGGGACCGGGGCCAACGTCCTGACTTTC.

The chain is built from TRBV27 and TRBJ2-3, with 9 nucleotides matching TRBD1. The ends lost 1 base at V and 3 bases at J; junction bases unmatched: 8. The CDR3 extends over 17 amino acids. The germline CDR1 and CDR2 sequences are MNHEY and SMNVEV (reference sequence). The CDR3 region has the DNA TGTGCCAGCAGTTTATGGCCGGGACAGGGTGGAACAGATACGCAGTATTTT. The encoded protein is CASSLWPGQGGTDTQYF.

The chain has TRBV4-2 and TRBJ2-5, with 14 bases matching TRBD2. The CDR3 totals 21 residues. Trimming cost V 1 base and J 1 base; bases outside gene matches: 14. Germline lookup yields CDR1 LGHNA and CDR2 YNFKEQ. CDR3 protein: CASSQAGWAGTSGSAQETQYF. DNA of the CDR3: TGTGCCAGCAGCCAAGCCGGCTGGGCAGGGACTAGCGGGAGTGCCCAAGAGACCCAGTACTTC.

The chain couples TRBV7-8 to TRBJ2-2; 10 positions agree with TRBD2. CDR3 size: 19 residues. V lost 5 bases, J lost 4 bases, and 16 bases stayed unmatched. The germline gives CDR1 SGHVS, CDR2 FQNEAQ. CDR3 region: CASSHTAFSGGARTGELFF. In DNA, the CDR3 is TGTGCCAGCAGCCATACGGCTTTCAGCGGGGGGGCGCGCACCGGGGAGCTGTTTTTT.

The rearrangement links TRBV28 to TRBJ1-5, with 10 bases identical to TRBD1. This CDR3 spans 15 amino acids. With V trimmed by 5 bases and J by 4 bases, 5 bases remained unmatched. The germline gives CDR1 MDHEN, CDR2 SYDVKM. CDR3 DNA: TGTGCCAGCAGTAGGACAGGGGGAGTAAATCAGCCCCAGCATTTT. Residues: CASSRTGGVNQPQHF.

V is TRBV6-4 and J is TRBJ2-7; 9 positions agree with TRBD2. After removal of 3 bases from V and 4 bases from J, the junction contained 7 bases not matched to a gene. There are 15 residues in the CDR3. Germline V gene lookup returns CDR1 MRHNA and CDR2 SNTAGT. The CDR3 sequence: CASSEDSGRLYEQYF. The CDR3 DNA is TGTGCCAGCAGTGAAGATAGCGGGAGACTTTACGAGCAGTACTTC.

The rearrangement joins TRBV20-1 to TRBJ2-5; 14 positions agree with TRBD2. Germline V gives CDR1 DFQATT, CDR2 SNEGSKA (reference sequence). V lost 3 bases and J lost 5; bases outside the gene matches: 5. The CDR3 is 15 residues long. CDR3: CSASPRTSGRETQYF. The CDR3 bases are TGCAGTGCTAGTCCCCGGACTAGCGGGAGGGAGACCCAGTACTTC.

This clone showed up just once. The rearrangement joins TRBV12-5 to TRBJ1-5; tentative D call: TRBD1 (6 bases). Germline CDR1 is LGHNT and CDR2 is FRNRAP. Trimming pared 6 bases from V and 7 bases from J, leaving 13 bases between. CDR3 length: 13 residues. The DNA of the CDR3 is TGTGCTAGTGGGAGGAACCAGGGGCAGCCCCAGCATTTT. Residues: CASGRNQGQPQHF. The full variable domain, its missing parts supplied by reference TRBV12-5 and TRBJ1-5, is DARVTQTPRHKVTEMGQEVTMRCQPILGHNTVFWYRQTMMQGLELLAYFRNRAPLDDSGMPKDRFSAEMPDATLATLKIQPSEPRDSAVYFCASGRNQGQPQHFGDGTRLSIL.

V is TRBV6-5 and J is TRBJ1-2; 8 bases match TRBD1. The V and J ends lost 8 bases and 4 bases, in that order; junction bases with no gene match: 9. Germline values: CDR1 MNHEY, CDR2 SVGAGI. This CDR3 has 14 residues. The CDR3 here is CASLDREEAYGYTF. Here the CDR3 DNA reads TGTGCCAGCCTGGACAGGGAGGAAGCCTATGGCTACACCTTC.

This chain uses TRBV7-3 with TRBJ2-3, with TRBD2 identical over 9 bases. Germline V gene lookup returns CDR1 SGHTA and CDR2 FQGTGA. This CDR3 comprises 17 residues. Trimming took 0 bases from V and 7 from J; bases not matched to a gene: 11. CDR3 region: CASSLTPLAGGQNTQYF. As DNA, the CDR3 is TGTGCCAGCAGCTTAACGCCTCTTGCGGGAGGGCAAAATACGCAGTATTTT.

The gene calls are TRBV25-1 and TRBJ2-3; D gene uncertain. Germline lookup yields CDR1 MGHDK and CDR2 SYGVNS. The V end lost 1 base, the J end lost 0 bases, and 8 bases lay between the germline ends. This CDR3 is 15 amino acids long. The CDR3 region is CASSEWVTSTDTQYF. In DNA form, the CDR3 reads TGTGCCAGCAGTGAATGGGTGACTAGCACAGATACGCAGTATTTT.

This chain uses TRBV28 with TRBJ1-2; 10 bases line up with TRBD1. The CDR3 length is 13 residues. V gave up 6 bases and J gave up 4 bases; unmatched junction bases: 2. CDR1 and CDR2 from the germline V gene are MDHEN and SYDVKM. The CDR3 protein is CASRRDRGYGYTF. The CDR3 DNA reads TGTGCCAGCAGGAGGGACAGGGGCTATGGCTACACCTTC.

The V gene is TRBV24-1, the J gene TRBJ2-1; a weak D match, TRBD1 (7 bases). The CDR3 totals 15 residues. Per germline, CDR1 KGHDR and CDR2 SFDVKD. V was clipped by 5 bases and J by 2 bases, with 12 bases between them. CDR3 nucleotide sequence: TGTGCCACCAGTGGTCAGGGGGGCCCCTACAATGAGCAGTTCTTC. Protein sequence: CATSGQGGPYNEQFF.

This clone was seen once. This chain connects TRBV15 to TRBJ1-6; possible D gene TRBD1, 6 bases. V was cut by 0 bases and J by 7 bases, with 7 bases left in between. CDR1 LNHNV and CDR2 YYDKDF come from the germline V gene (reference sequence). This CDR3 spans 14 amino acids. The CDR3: CATSRDRGNSPLHF. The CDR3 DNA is TGTGCCACCAGCAGAGATAGGGGGAATTCACCCCTCCACTTT.

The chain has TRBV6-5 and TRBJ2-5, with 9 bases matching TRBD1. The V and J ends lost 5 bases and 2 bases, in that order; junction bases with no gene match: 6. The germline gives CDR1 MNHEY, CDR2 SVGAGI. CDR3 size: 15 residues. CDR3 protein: CASSIGDRVQETQYF. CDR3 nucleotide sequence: TGTGCCAGCAGTATCGGGGACAGGGTTCAAGAGACCCAGTACTTC.

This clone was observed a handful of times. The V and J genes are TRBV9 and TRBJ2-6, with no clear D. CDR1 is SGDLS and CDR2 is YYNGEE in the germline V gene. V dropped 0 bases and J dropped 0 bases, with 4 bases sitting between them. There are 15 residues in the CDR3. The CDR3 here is CASSVGSSGANVLTF. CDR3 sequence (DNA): TGTGCCAGCAGCGTAGGCAGCTCTGGGGCCAACGTCCTGACTTTC. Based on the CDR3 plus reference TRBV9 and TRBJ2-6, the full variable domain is DSGVTQTPKHLITATGQRVTLRCSPRSGDLSVYWYQQSLDQGLQFLIQYYNGEERAKGNILERFSAQQFPDLHSELNLSSLELGDSALYFCASSVGSSGANVLTFGAGSRLTVL.